The clone carrying this T cell receptor beta chain was found many times. The target antigen is unknown. This sample is drawn from a study of T cells in Graves' hyperthyroidism and ophthalmopathy. General study findings and limits: Blood shared most expanded thyroid clonotypes above 0.001. Progression to ophthalmopathy was predicted a median of roughly 6.6 months early.

V was clipped by 5 bases and J by 2 bases; unmatched bases: 2. The CDR3 consists of 15 residues. No ophthalmopathy progression within 18 months constituted stable Graves' hyperthyroidism. Patients between 18 and 65 years old had hyperthyroidism, newly diagnosed and lasting under 2 months. Amplified regions were TCR beta CDR3 sequences from RNA transcripts. Researchers ran a first-round RT-PCR on the TCR CDR3 using the HTBI primer set. TCRdb redid the calling of the multiplex PCR reads with MiXCR, one entry per CDR3 protein. The sample includes 200,000 to 250,000 distinct CDR3 sequences, approximately 16% of them seen just once.

This TCR came from a man aged 35-49 years with Graves' hyperthyroidism. What was sequenced was blood. The J gene is TRBJ2-1, the V gene TRBV12-3 or TRBV12-4; 11 positions match TRBD2. The CDR3 sequence: CASSPTSGAYNEQFF. The CDR3 DNA reads as TGTGCCAGCAGTCCGACTAGCGGGGCCTACAATGAGCAGTTCTTC.